This T cell receptor beta chain was profiled in a study of T cell clonality in common variable immunodeficiency. Patients and controls were mostly of Caucasian heritage. Clones were read by immunoSEQ multiplex PCR, and TCRdb kept only the in-frame ones, dropping some. Singletons are absent from the sample, which has some 52,000 clones. Germline assignment: CDR1 SGHTA and CDR2 FQGTGA. V dropped 8 bases and J dropped 4; count of bases not matched to a gene: 18. The CDR3 is made up of 17 amino acids. On this clone: The read comes to an end 3 residues before the CDR3 does, leaving the germline J gene to fill in the end.

This rearrangement joins TRBV7-3 to TRBJ2-3; the match to TRBD2 covers 7 bases. Sample: peripheral blood mononuclear cells. The receptor's source is a person aged 18 to 70 in good health. The CDR3 protein is CASLADLHIDLPDTQYF. The DNA read from the CDR3 is TGTGCCAGCCTAGCGGACCTCCATATCGACCTCCCAGATACG.